What follows is one T cell receptor (beta chain) and its context. These data belong to a study of OX40 agonist ivuxolimab in advanced cancers. For the study at large: Patients were given ivuxolimab, an antibody that agonizes OX40 (CD134). A mean age of roughly 66 years, range about 20 to 79, was recorded, and 70% to 85% were male.

Sequenced by immunoSEQ multiplex PCR; TCRdb stores in-frame clones only, minus some. This table has 83,000 or so clones, 80% to 90% appearing once. This CDR3 has 16 residues. Germline V lookup: CDR1 SNHLY, CDR2 FYNNEI. Trimming shortened V by 7 bases and J by 0 bases, and 19 bases separated the two germline ends. The source was CD4+ or CD8+ T cells sorted from blood, collected in a trial of the OX40 agonist ivuxolimab. The chain recombines TRBV2 with TRBJ2-7, with a weak D call TRBD2 (6 bases). This clonotype was obtained from an adult with an advanced solid tumor such as melanoma, head and neck, liver or kidney cancer. The CDR3: CASTRGDVRSSYEQYF. The DNA of the CDR3 is TGTGCCAGCACCCGCGGGGACGTCCGCAGCTCCTACGAGCAGTACTTC.